This TCR beta chain is from a study of blood T cell repertoires in COVID-19. Original methodology: For nucleated cells, counts were estimated from reference gene primer amplification. The table came from immunoSEQ multiplex PCR; TCRdb's copy has only in-frame clones and leaves some out. The V and J calls and clone size were taken over from that table, and D and trimming were inferred from the DNA. This sample carries around 390,000 clones, just under 90% of them seen once, and the ten largest clones take about 10%. This CDR3 spans 16 amino acids. Germline V gene sequence: CDR1 SSHAT, CDR2 FNYEAQ (reference sequence). A remark on this clone: Compared with germline, one end of the junction differs, possibly owing to a read error.

Participants' own reports of clinical history determined their cohort assignment. Among Cohort 3 donors, those recovered had two negative PCRs, clearance, or symptom resolution. This chain links TRBV7-7 with TRBJ1-3, with 8 bases fitting TRBD1. The source is a woman aged 45 to 65 who had recovered from COVID-19. Sequencing was performed on PBMCs or T cells enriched from blood (not recorded which). The CDR3 region is CASSSGQGIDGNTIYF. DNA of the CDR3: TGTGCTAGCAGCTCTGGACAGGGAATAGATGGAAACACCATATATTTT.